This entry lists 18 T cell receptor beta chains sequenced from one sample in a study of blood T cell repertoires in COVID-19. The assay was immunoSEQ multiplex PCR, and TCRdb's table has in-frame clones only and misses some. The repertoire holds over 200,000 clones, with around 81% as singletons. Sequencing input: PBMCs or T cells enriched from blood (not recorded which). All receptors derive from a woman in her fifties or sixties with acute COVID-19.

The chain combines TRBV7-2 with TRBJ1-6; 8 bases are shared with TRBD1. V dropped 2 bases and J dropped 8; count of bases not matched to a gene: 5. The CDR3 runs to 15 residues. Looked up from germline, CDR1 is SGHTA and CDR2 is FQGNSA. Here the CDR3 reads CASSLRGTGDSPLHF. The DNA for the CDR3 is TGTGCCAGCAGCTTACGTGGGACAGGTGATTCACCCCTCCACTTT.

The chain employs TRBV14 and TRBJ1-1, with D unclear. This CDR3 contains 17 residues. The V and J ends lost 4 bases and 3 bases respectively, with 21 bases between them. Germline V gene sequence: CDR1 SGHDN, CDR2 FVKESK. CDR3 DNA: TGTGCCAGCAGCCCCCCGTCGGGAAAAATATGGGACACTGAAGCTTTCTTT. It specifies CASSPPSGKIWDTEAFF.

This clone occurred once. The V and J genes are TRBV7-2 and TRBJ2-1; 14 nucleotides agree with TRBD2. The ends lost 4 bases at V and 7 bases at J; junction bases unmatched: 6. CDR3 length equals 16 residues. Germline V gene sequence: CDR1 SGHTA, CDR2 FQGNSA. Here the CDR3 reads CASSSQGLAGGNEQFF. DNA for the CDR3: TGTGCCAGCAGCTCGCAAGGACTAGCGGGAGGAAATGAGCAGTTCTTC.

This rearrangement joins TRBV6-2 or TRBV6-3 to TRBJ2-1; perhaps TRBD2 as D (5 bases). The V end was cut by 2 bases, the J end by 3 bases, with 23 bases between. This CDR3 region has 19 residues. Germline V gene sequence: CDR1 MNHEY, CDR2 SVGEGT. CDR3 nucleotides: TGTGCCAGCAGTTACCTCGCTTTATGGGTAGCGTTAGACTACAATGAGCAGTTCTTC. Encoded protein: CASSYLALWVALDYNEQFF.

The CDR3: CASSHRGQNTGELFF. In nucleotides, the CDR3 is TGTGCCAGCAGCCACCGAGGACAGAACACCGGGGAGCTGTTTTTT. The chain carries TRBV6-5 and TRBJ2-2; a possible D gene is TRBD1 (5 bases). V was shortened by 6 bases and J by 1 base, with 12 bases between the two germline ends. There are 15 residues in the CDR3. Germline CDR1 MNHEY, CDR2 SVGAGI.

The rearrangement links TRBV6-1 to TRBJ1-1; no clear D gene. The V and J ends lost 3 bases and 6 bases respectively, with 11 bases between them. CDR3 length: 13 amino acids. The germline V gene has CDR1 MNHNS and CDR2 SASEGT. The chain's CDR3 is CASSEFGVAEAFF. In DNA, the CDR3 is TGTGCCAGCAGTGAGTTCGGGGTGGCTGAAGCTTTCTTT.

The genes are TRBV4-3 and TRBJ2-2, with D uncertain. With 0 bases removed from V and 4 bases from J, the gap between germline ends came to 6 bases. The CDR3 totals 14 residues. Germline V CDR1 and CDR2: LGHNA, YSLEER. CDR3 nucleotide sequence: TGCGCCAGCAGCCAAGATCGAGTCACCGGGGAGCTGTTTTTT. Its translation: CASSQDRVTGELFF.

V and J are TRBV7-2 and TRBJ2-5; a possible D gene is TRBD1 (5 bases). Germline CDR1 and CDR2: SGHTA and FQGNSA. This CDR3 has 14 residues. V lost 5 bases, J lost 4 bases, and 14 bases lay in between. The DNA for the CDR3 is TGTGCCAGCAGCCCCCCCCCAAGGGGAGAGACCCAGTACTTC. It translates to CASSPPPRGETQYF.

The DNA for the CDR3 is TGTGCCAGCAGGCAGGGGTCGAACACTGAAGCTTTCTTT. Its protein is CASRQGSNTEAFF. The genes are TRBV12-3 or TRBV12-4 and TRBJ1-1, with D possibly being TRBD1 (6 bases). The germline V and J ends were trimmed by 6 bases and 1 base, with 9 bases remaining between them. This CDR3 is 13 amino acids long.

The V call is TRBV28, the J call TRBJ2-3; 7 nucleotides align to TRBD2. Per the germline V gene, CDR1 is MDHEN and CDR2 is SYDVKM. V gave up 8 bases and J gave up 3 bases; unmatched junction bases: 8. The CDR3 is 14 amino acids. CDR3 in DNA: TGTGCCAGCGGGGGACTATCACTGACAGATACGCAGTATTTT. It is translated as CASGGLSLTDTQYF.

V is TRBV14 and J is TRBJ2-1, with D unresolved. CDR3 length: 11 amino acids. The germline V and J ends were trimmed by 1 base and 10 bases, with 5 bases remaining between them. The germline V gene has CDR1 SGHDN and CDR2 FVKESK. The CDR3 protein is CASSQAREQFF. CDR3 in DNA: TGTGCCAGCAGCCAAGCGCGGGAGCAGTTCTTC.

As DNA, the CDR3 is TGTGCCAGCAGCCCCCTTGGGGGGACAGGGACGTACAATGAAAAACTGTTTTTT. It is translated as CASSPLGGTGTYNEKLFF. The rearrangement uses TRBV9 and TRBJ1-4, with 9 bases identical to TRBD1. This CDR3 spans 18 amino acids. Per the germline V gene, CDR1 is SGDLS and CDR2 is YYNGEE. The V gene end was trimmed by 4 bases and the J gene end by 5 bases; junction bases not matched to a gene: 15.

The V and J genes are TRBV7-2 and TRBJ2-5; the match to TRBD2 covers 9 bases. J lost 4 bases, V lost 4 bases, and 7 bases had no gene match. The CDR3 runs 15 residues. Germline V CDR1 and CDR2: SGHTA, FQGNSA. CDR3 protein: CASSSGLAGGETQYF. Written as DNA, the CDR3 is TGTGCCAGCAGCTCGGGACTAGCTGGGGGAGAGACCCAGTACTTC. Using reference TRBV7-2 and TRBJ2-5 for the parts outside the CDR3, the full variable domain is GAGVSQSPSNKVTEKGKDVELRCDPISGHTALYWYRQSLGQGLEFLIYFQGNSAPDKSGLPSDRFSAERTGGSVSTLTIQRTQQEDSAVYLCASSSGLAGGETQYFGPGTRLLVL.

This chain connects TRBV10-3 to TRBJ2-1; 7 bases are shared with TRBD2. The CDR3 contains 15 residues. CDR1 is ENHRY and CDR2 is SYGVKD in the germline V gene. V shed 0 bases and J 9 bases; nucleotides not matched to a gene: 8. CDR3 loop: CAISESVGGAGEQFF. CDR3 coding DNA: TGTGCCATCAGTGAGTCGGTGGGAGGGGCAGGTGAGCAGTTCTTC.

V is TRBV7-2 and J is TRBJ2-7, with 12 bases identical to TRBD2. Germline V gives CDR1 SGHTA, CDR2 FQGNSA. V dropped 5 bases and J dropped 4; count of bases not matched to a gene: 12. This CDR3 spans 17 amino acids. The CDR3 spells CASSHIKTSGRLYEQYF. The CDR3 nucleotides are TGTGCCAGCAGCCATATTAAGACTAGCGGGAGATTATACGAGCAGTACTTC.

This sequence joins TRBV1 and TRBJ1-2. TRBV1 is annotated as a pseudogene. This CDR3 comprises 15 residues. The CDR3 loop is CTSSQRGRCVYGYTF. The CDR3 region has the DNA TGCACCAGCAGCCAAAGAGGTCGGTGCGTGTATGGCTACACCTTC.

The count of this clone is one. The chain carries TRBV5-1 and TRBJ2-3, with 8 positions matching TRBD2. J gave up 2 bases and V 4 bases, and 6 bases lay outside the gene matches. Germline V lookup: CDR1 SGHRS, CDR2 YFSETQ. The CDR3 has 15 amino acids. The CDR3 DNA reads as TGCGCCAGCAGCGGACGACTAGCGAACACAGATACGCAGTATTTT. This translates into CASSGRLANTDTQYF. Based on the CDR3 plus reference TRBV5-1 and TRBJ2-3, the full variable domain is KAGVTQTPRYLIKTRGQQVTLSCSPISGHRSVSWYQQTPGQGLQFLFEYFSETQRNKGNFPGRFSGRQFSNSRSEMNVSTLELGDSALYLCASSGRLANTDTQYFGPGTRLTVL.

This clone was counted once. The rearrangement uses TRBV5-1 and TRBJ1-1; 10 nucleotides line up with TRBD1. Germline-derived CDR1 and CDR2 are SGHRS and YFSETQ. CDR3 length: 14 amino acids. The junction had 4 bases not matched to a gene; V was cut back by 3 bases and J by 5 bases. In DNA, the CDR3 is TGCGCCAGCAGCTCGGACAGGGGGATTACTGAAGCTTTCTTT. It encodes CASSSDRGITEAFF.